This is a list of T cell receptor beta chains from one sample in a study of blood T cells in healthy people across ages. TCRdb analysed the 5' RACE reads with MiXCR anew, one entry per CDR3 protein. The sample consists of hundreds of thousands of distinct CDR3 sequences, about 30% of them appearing once. Sequenced material: blood. These receptors all come from a woman over 75 in good health. CDR3s include the opening cysteine and the closing phenylalanine or tryptophan. D genes are given only for firm matches. Some rows have no size entry. The others give once, few or many, or a class for an expanded clone.

abundance	v_gene	j_gene	d_gene	CDR3aa	CDR3nt
NA	TRBV4-2	TRBJ2-3	NA	CASNQEGGFNTQYF	TGTGCCAGCAACCAAGAGGGAGGATTTAATACGCAGTATTTT
many	TRBV4-3	TRBJ2-5	NA	CASSQELQGRQTQYF	TGCGCCAGCAGCCAAGAACTACAGGGAAGGCAGACCCAGTACTTC
NA	TRBV6-4	TRBJ1-4	NA	CASINREATNEKLFF	TGTGCCAGCATTAACAGGGAGGCAACTAATGAAAAACTGTTTTTT
many	TRBV12-3/TRBV12-4	TRBJ1-1	NA	CASRSGGMDTEAFF	TGTGCCAGCAGATCAGGAGGGATGGACACTGAAGCTTTCTTT
many	TRBV20-1	TRBJ2-5	TRBD2	CSASLAGVPRGTQYF	TGCAGTGCTAGTCTAGCGGGGGTACCAAGAGGGACCCAGTACTTC
few	TRBV20-1	TRBJ2-1	NA	CSARDSRTSEFF	TGCAGTGCTAGAGATTCCCGGACTTCGGAGTTCTTC
many	TRBV7-3	TRBJ2-7	NA	CASSPLPSYEQYF	TGTGCCAGCAGCCCGTTACCCTCCTACGAGCAGTACTTC
NA	TRBV6-1	TRBJ2-1	NA	CASSTHLGGPSYNEQFF	TGTGCCAGCAGTACACATCTCGGGGGACCTTCCTACAATGAGCAGTTCTTC
many	TRBV20-1	TRBJ2-1	TRBD2	CSARDLAGYNEQFF	TGCAGTGCTAGGGACTTAGCGGGGTACAATGAGCAGTTCTTC
many	TRBV20-1	TRBJ1-1	NA	CSASTELAEAFF	TGCAGTGCCTCGACAGAGCTGGCTGAAGCTTTCTTT
many	TRBV6-1	TRBJ2-7	NA	CASSVPADEQYF	TGTGCCAGCAGTGTCCCTGCTGACGAGCAGTACTTC
NA	TRBV6-2/TRBV6-3	TRBJ1-6	NA	CASSYSTEKSPLHF	TGTGCCAGCAGTTACTCGACAGAAAAATCACCCCTCCACTTT
many	TRBV3-1	TRBJ2-3	TRBD1	CASSPGQGVEQYF	TGTGCCAGCAGCCCGGGACAGGGGGTTGAGCAGTATTTT
many	TRBV7-9	TRBJ2-4	NA	CASSLEAAKNIQYF	TGTGCCAGCAGCTTAGAGGCGGCCAAAAACATTCAGTACTTC
NA	TRBV5-4	TRBJ2-7	TRBD2	CASRPGGGSSYEQYF	TGTGCCAGCAGGCCCGGCGGGGGGAGTTCCTACGAGCAGTACTTC
many	TRBV12-3/TRBV12-4	TRBJ2-5	NA	CASSLGGKETQYF	TGTGCCAGCAGTTTAGGGGGAAAAGAGACCCAGTACTTC
once	TRBV7-2	TRBJ2-5	NA	CASSLHGLQEETQYF	TGTGCCAGCAGCTTACACGGCCTCCAGGAAGAGACCCAGTACTTC
many	TRBV7-6	TRBJ1-2	NA	CASSLVGGYGYTF	TGTGCCAGCAGCTTAGTCGGCGGCTATGGCTACACCTTC
NA	TRBV29-1	TRBJ2-2	TRBD1	CSVTGPNTGELFF	TGCAGCGTGACAGGGCCAAACACCGGGGAGCTGTTTTTT
many	TRBV3-1	TRBJ2-1	TRBD2	CASSQGRGGNEQFF	TGTGCCAGCAGCCAAGGGCGGGGGGGCAATGAGCAGTTCTTC
many	TRBV11-1	TRBJ2-7	NA	CASSVGSNYEQYF	TGTGCCAGCAGCGTGGGCAGCAACTACGAGCAGTACTTC
few	TRBV5-1	TRBJ2-7	NA	CASSLLGSNYEQYF	TGCGCCAGCAGCTTGCTAGGGAGTAATTACGAGCAGTACTTC
NA	TRBV2	TRBJ2-7	NA	CASRGLDTHEQYF	TGTGCCAGCAGAGGCCTGGATACCCACGAGCAGTACTTC
NA	TRBV12-3/TRBV12-4	TRBJ2-2	NA	CASSLKPSGTGELFF	TGTGCCAGCAGTTTAAAGCCATCGGGAACCGGGGAGCTGTTTTTT
few	TRBV11-2	TRBJ2-7	NA	CASSYRVHEQYF	TGTGCCAGCAGCTACAGGGTGCACGAGCAGTACTTC
NA	TRBV30	TRBJ2-3	NA	CAWSNVDTQYF	TGTGCCTGGAGTAATGTGGATACGCAGTATTTT
many	TRBV20-1	TRBJ1-5	NA	CSAREKEGSQPQHF	TGCAGTGCTAGAGAGAAGGAGGGGTCACAGCCCCAGCATTTT
NA	TRBV21-1	TRBJ1-1	NA	CASSITQGRGTEAFF	TGTGCCAGCAGCATTACGCAGGGGCGGGGGACTGAAGCTTTCTTT
NA	TRBV7-2	TRBJ2-4	TRBD2	CASSATSGGFQETRYF	TGTGCCAGCAGCGCGACTAGCGGGGGGTTTCAAGAGACCCGGTACTTC
few	TRBV11-3	TRBJ2-4	NA	CASSSTGTPIF	TGTGCCAGCAGCTCAACCGGGACTCCAATCTTC
few	TRBV18	TRBJ2-4	NA	CASSPPSIAKNIQYF	TGTGCCAGCTCACCACCGTCGATAGCCAAAAACATTCAGTACTTC
NA	TRBV2	TRBJ1-6	NA	CASSHGGSPLHF	TGTGCCAGCAGTCATGGGGGTTCACCCCTCCACTTT
many	TRBV5-1	TRBJ2-7	TRBD1	CASSLVATGNGEQYF	TGCGCCAGCAGCTTGGTGGCGACAGGGAACGGCGAGCAGTACTTC
many	TRBV20-1	TRBJ2-5	NA	CSARDVRDAQETQYF	TGCAGTGCTAGAGATGTACGGGACGCCCAAGAGACCCAGTACTTC
NA	TRBV5-4	TRBJ2-2	NA	CASSSGVGTGELFF	TGTGCCAGCAGCTCGGGAGTTGGCACCGGGGAGCTGTTTTTT
many	TRBV6-1	TRBJ2-1	TRBD1	CASLSGTGLSYNEQFF	TGTGCCAGCCTCTCGGGGACAGGGTTGAGCTACAATGAGCAGTTCTTC
NA	TRBV20-1	TRBJ2-5	NA	CSARRTREETQYF	TGCAGTGCTAGGAGGACCAGGGAAGAGACCCAGTACTTC
NA	TRBV20-1	TRBJ1-2	NA	CSATNWDGYTF	TGCAGTGCTACAAACTGGGATGGCTACACCTTC
many	TRBV20-1	TRBJ2-5	TRBD2	CSARVATSGAPWGETQYF	TGCAGTGCTAGAGTTGCGACTAGCGGGGCCCCATGGGGAGAGACCCAGTACTTC
many	TRBV5-6	TRBJ2-1	NA	CASSLIRHYNEQFF	TGTGCCAGCAGCTTGATTAGACACTACAATGAGCAGTTCTTC
many	TRBV30	TRBJ1-2	NA	CAWRNRESGGYTF	TGTGCCTGGAGAAACAGGGAGTCGGGAGGCTACACCTTC
NA	TRBV5-1	TRBJ1-5	NA	CASNLGTDSQVSQPQHF	TGCGCCAGCAACTTGGGAACGGACTCTCAGGTCAGTCAGCCCCAGCATTTT
many	TRBV5-1	TRBJ1-1	NA	CASSTSGTTEAFF	TGCGCCAGCAGCACTTCAGGGACGACTGAAGCTTTCTTT